This entry features one T cell receptor (beta chain) sequence. Its antigen is currently not known. No quality values exist for individual bases; no much larger clone is one base distant. Exclusion was applied to patients with uncontrolled infections, other autoimmune diseases, pregnancy or lactation. Diagnoses were established on the basis of clinical symptoms, serum thyroxine and TRAb, thyroid ultrasound, and orbital computed tomography. Total RNA was extracted with Trizol reagent, and quality was checked on an Agilent 2100 Bioanalyzer. The source of the sample is a study of T cells in Graves' hyperthyroidism and ophthalmopathy (dated by TCRdb to between 2018 and 2021). General notes on the study: To identify distinguishing TCR V-J signatures, a discovery cohort of 95 to 100 patients was used, comprising 40 to 45 with Graves' ophthalmopathy and roughly 60 with stable Graves' hyperthyroidism. Whether ophthalmopathy could be predicted prospectively was tested in an independent validation cohort made up of about 20 hyperthyroidism patients plus 17 patients who later progressed to ophthalmopathy. The 75 to 100 discovery patients were randomly split 7:3 into training and test sets. In more than five Graves' hyperthyroidism patients, the study also compared T-cell repertoires from thyroid tissue with T-cell repertoires from blood. After sampling, hyperthyroidism patients received methimazole starting at 30 mg daily, and ophthalmopathy patients received high-dose intravenous methylprednisolone. The paper reports TCR Vbeta CDR3 sequencing of over 120 peripheral blood samples: around 41 ophthalmopathy, about 75 hyperthyroidism and approximately 17 progressor patients.

From cysteine to phenylalanine, the CDR3 is 14 amino acids long. The CDR3 DNA has 42 bases and is translated from base 1. Unmatched junction bases come to 6, with V trimmed by 3 bases and J by 3 bases. CDR1 SQVTM and CDR2 ANQGSEA were looked up in the germline V gene. Overall study outcomes, separate from this receptor: Sample size was not statistically predetermined, and investigators were not blinded to group allocation. A 13 V-J signature model separated ophthalmopathy from stable hyperthyroidism, with roughly 88% sensitivity and roughly 81% specificity in cross-validation and 80%/75% in testing. During validation, the model predicted progression to ophthalmopathy a median of approximately six months ahead of onset, with approximately 70% sensitivity and 72% to 80% specificity. Most expanded thyroid clonotypes (frequency above 0.001) were also found in blood, which suggests that blood repertoires may mirror thyroid immune responses.

The TCR beta CDR3 regions were amplified from RNA transcripts. The first round of RT-PCR for the TCR CDR3 was performed with the HTBI primer set and the Qiagen OneStep RT-PCR kit. Libraries were constructed in a second round of multiplex PCR, after which size selection and purification were performed. Libraries were sequenced paired-end with 100 bp reads on an Illumina HiSeq2000. As for how the authors treated the data: SOAPnuke was used to process the raw data, removing reads that contained adapters or uncalled bases, had a mean Phred below 15, or lacked an exact match to the constant primer or identifier. COPE v1.2.5 was used to merge the high-quality paired reads, and each unique nucleotide sequence was defined as a clonotype. Clonotypes were aligned to IMGT TRBV, TRBD and TRBJ reference segments using MiTCR v1.1. Analysis was restricted to V-J combinations with a frequency above 0.0001, which covered over 98% of repertoires. A TCS score was defined as the ratio of F50 (clonal expansion) to E x V (chaos), with BLOSUM62-based TCRdist applied between CDR3 peptides within each V-J. Welch's t-statistics and random forest reduced around 510 V-J features to roughly 13, which were used in a naive Bayes classifier (R e1071). Thyroid-blood repertoire similarity was quantified with the Morisita-Horn index. TCRdb reprocessed the public reads (quality trimming at Q25 with fastp, clone calling with MiXCR) and kept in-frame beta chains. Rows are combined by CDR3 protein, so each entry shows the most common genes and DNA. TCRdb's processing, not the authors' own work, is the source of the V and J calls. The table for this sample lists about 570,000 distinct CDR3 sequences; under 60% of them were counted only once. Roughly 19% of the sample is held by the ten biggest clonotypes.

The rearrangement combines TRBV29-1 with TRBJ2-7, with TRBD1 identical over 9 junction bases. Sequenced: peripheral blood or thyroid tissue (not recorded which). This TCR derives from an adult woman with Graves' disease, either hyperthyroidism or ophthalmopathy (not recorded which). This receptor has the CDR3 CSVEPGQGLYEQYF. The sequenced DNA: TGCAGCGTTGAGCCGGGACAGGGACTCTACGAGCAGTACTTC.